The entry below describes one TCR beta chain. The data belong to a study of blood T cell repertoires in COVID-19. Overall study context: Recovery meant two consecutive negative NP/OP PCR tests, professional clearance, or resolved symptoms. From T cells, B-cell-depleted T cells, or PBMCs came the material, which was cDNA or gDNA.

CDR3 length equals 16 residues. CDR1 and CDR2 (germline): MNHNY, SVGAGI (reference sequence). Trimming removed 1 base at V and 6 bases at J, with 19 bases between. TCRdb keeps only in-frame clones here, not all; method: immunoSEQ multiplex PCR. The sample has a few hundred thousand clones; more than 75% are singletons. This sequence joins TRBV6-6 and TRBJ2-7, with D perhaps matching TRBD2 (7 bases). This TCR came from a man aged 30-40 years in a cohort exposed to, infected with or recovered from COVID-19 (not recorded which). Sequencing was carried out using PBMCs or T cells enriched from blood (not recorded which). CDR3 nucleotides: TGTGCCAGCAGTTACTTTAAAGGGGGGGAGAAGGTCGAGCAGTACTTC. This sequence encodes CASSYFKGGEKVEQYF.